The 29 T cell receptor beta chains below come from one sample, sequenced in a study of T cells in Graves' hyperthyroidism and ophthalmopathy. Amplified TCR beta CDR3 regions derived from RNA transcripts. A set of HTBI primers served as the primers for a first-round RT-PCR of the TCR CDR3. A single record per CDR3 protein comes from TCRdb applying MiXCR to the multiplex PCR reads. The sample has some 690,000 distinct CDR3 sequences; 17% are singletons. Sequencing was carried out using blood. Receptors were obtained from a middle-aged man with Graves' hyperthyroidism.

This clonotype was seen more than once but under ten times. The rearrangement links TRBV19 to TRBJ1-5; a possible D gene is TRBD1 (5 bases). The V end lost 5 bases, the J end lost 3 bases, and 8 bases lay between the germline ends. The CDR3 length is 13 residues. Germline CDR1 and CDR2: LNHDA and SQIVND (reference sequence). CDR3 nucleotide sequence: TGTGCCAGTAGTCCACAGGTCAATCAGCCCCAGCATTTT. This translates into CASSPQVNQPQHF.

The chain recombines TRBV6-2 or TRBV6-3 with TRBJ2-1; tentative D call: TRBD2 (5 bases). Germline V CDR1 and CDR2: MNHEY, SVGEGT. Deletions cut 6 bases from V and 8 bases from J, with 17 bases between. This CDR3 is built from 14 residues. The CDR3 sequence: CASRPDGLRDEQFF. The CDR3 bases are TGTGCCAGCAGACCTGACGGACTTCGGGATGAGCAGTTCTTC.

The chain is built from TRBV30 and TRBJ2-7; tentative D call: TRBD2 (5 bases). V was clipped by 7 bases and J by 3 bases, with 13 bases between them. The CDR3 has 12 residues. CDR1 is GTSNPN and CDR2 is SVGIG in the germline V gene (reference sequence). For the CDR3, the DNA is TGTGCCTACACCTGGACTCACTACGAGCAGTACTTC. Amino acids: CAYTWTHYEQYF.

This clonotype was found a few times. A read error may account for a junction end that differs from germline. The chain has TRBV6-1 and TRBJ2-7, with TRBD2 identical over 8 bases. The CDR3 has 15 residues. Germline V lookup: CDR1 MNHNS, CDR2 SASEGT. The CDR3 DNA reads TGTGTCAGCCATACTCTAGCGGGTGGATTCTACGAGCAGTACTTC. Protein sequence: CVSHTLAGGFYEQYF.

This clonotype was seen a handful of times. CDR3 DNA sequence: TGCAGCGCCAGCCGGGTTCCGAACACTGAAGCTTTCTTT. Its protein is CSASRVPNTEAFF. The chain employs TRBV29-1 and TRBJ1-1; D unresolved. Trimming removed 7 bases at V and 1 base at J, with 13 bases between. This CDR3 spans 13 amino acids. The V gene's germline CDR1 is SQVTM and CDR2 ANQGSEA. Using reference TRBV29-1 and TRBJ1-1 for the parts outside the CDR3, the full variable domain is SAVISQKPSRDICQRGTSLTIQCQVDSQVTMMFWYRQQPGQSLTLIATANQGSEATYESGFVIDKFPISRPNLTFSTLTVSNMSPEDSSIYLCSASRVPNTEAFFGQGTRLTVV.

The chain uses TRBV5-4 and TRBJ2-1, with a weak D call TRBD1 (6 bases). Trimming pared 0 bases from V and 7 bases from J, leaving 14 bases between. CDR3 length: 15 residues. The germline V gene has CDR1 SGHNT and CDR2 YYREEE (reference sequence). The chain's CDR3 is CASSLGAGARNEQFF. In DNA, the CDR3 is TGTGCCAGCAGCTTGGGTGCAGGGGCTAGGAATGAGCAGTTCTTC. Based on the CDR3 plus reference TRBV5-4 and TRBJ2-1, the full variable domain is ETGVTQSPTHLIKTRGQQVTLRCSSQSGHNTVSWYQQALGQGPQFIFQYYREEENGRGNFPPRFSGLQFPNYSSELNVNALELDDSALYLCASSLGAGARNEQFFGPGTRLTVL.

This clonotype was seen a few times. This sequence joins TRBV20-1 and TRBJ1-5; D is perhaps TRBD1 (5 bases). Trimming pared 2 bases from V and 4 bases from J, leaving 9 bases between. The CDR3 has 13 residues. Germline V gene sequence: CDR1 DFQATT, CDR2 SNEGSKA (reference sequence). The CDR3 DNA reads as TGCAGTGCTAGACTCAGGGTAAATCAGCCCCAGCATTTT. It yields the protein CSARLRVNQPQHF.

This chain joins TRBV19 and TRBJ2-3; 9 nucleotides agree with TRBD2. V trimming: 5 bases; J trimming: 2 bases; junction bases outside the gene matches: 5. Germline lookup yields CDR1 LNHDA and CDR2 SQIVND (reference sequence). The CDR3 is made up of 15 amino acids. Here the CDR3 DNA reads TGTGCCAGTAGTGTGACTAGCGGCAACACAGATACGCAGTATTTT. It translates to CASSVTSGNTDTQYF.

This clonotype was detected many times. J is TRBJ2-3 and V is TRBV7-2; D gene uncertain. Germline assignment: CDR1 SGHTA and CDR2 FQGNSA. This CDR3 is built from 13 residues. Trimming cost V 10 bases and J 3 bases, with 14 bases left between them. The CDR3, as DNA: TGTGCCAACAAGAGGTGGGGAACAGATACGCAGTATTTT. Its protein is CANKRWGTDTQYF.

This clonotype was picked up many times. The chain couples TRBV7-2 to TRBJ2-4, with D possibly being TRBD2 (6 bases). Between the trimmed V and J ends, which lost 4 bases and 3 bases, there was a span of 10 bases. CDR1 and CDR2 (germline): SGHTA, FQGNSA. The CDR3 extends over 14 amino acids. Here the CDR3 DNA reads TGTGCCAGCAGCTCCTGGGAGGACAAAAACATTCAGTACTTC. The encoded protein is CASSSWEDKNIQYF.

There are many counts of this clonotype. This chain's CDR3 is CAWSEGVTTTEAFF. The CDR3 nucleotides read TGTGCCTGGAGTGAGGGGGTCACGACCACTGAAGCTTTCTTT. The chain is built from TRBV30 and TRBJ1-1; a weak D match, TRBD1 (6 bases). V was pared by 1 base and J by 4 bases, with 13 bases between. The CDR3 runs to 14 residues. From germline, CDR1 is GTSNPN and CDR2 SVGIG (reference sequence).

There are many counts of this clonotype. This chain connects TRBV3-1 to TRBJ2-1, with 11 bases that match TRBD2. CDR3 length: 13 amino acids. Germline lookup yields CDR1 LGHDT and CDR2 YNNKEL (reference sequence). V shed 7 bases, J shed 7 bases, and the junction held 3 bases outside the gene matches. The CDR3 here is CASTLAGGNEQFF. Written as DNA, the CDR3 is TGTGCCAGCACATTAGCGGGAGGGAATGAGCAGTTCTTC.

This clonotype showed up many times. The chain employs TRBV30 and TRBJ2-2; D may be TRBD2 (6 bases). This CDR3 spans 14 amino acids. CDR1 and CDR2 (germline): GTSNPN, SVGIG (reference sequence). V lost 8 bases, J lost 6 bases, and 19 bases lay in between. CDR3 sequence reads: CAGGAGPLAGELFF. CDR3 nucleotides: TGTGCCGGAGGAGCGGGCCCCCTCGCCGGGGAGCTGTTTTTT.

In its sample, this clonotype was seen a few times. The J gene is TRBJ2-7, the V gene TRBV6-5; D possibly uses TRBD1 or TRBD2 (5 bases each). V lost 2 bases and J 0 bases, leaving 17 bases between the germline ends. The CDR3 runs 17 residues. Per the germline V gene, CDR1 is MNHEY and CDR2 is SVGAGI. DNA of the CDR3: TGTGCCAGCAGTTACCCGTCCCGGGACGCCAACTCCTACGAGCAGTACTTC. It is translated as CASSYPSRDANSYEQYF.

The J gene is TRBJ2-7, the V gene TRBV7-9; 12 bases are shared with TRBD2. In germline, CDR1 is SEHNR, CDR2 FQNEAQ (reference sequence). After removal of 4 bases from V and 1 base from J, the junction contained 8 bases not matched to a gene. The CDR3 spans 17 residues. Here the CDR3 reads CASSSAPGTSGSYEQYF. CDR3 bases: TGTGCCAGCAGCTCGGCCCCCGGGACTAGCGGGTCCTACGAGCAGTACTTC.

This clonotype was picked up many times. This sequence joins TRBV11-1 and TRBJ1-2; D ambiguous. The CDR3 contains 12 residues. Germline V gives CDR1 SGHAT, CDR2 FQDESV (reference sequence). V dropped 5 bases and J dropped 2 bases, with 6 bases sitting between them. The chain's CDR3 is CASSQENYGYTF. In DNA, the CDR3 is TGTGCCAGCAGCCAAGAGAACTATGGCTACACCTTC.

V and J are TRBV19 and TRBJ2-1; D is unresolved. Trimming took off 4 bases at V and 7 bases at J, with 17 bases between the two ends. This CDR3 has 15 residues. Germline values: CDR1 LNHDA, CDR2 SQIVND (reference sequence). The CDR3: CASSTHSLLSNEQFF. The CDR3 bases are TGTGCCAGTAGTACCCACTCCCTTTTATCGAATGAGCAGTTCTTC.

J is TRBJ1-6 and V is TRBV28; maybe TRBD1 (6 bases). Trimming removed 5 bases at V and 4 bases at J, with 12 bases between. Germline V gene data show CDR1 as MDHEN and CDR2 as SYDVKM. The CDR3 consists of 15 residues. The CDR3 region has the DNA TGTGCCAGCAGTGGAGGGGGAAAATATAATTCACCCCTCCACTTT. As protein: CASSGGGKYNSPLHF.

This clonotype was found a few times. The gene calls are TRBV6-2 or TRBV6-3 and TRBJ2-5; D is uncertain. Looked up from germline, CDR1 is MNHEY and CDR2 is SVGEGT. CDR3 length: 14 amino acids. V shed 5 bases and J shed 3 bases, with 13 bases lying between them. CDR3 coding DNA: TGTGCCAGCAGTCCCTGGGCGGCTGAAGAGACCCAGTACTTC. This gives the protein CASSPWAAEETQYF.

This clonotype showed up many times. In DNA form, the CDR3 reads TGTGCCAGCAGCTCTTATAGGGCGAGCACCGGGGAGCTGTTTTTT. Amino acid sequence: CASSSYRASTGELFF. The V and J genes are TRBV7-6 and TRBJ2-2; no reliable D call. V was pared by 4 bases and J by 4 bases, with 13 bases between. Germline CDR1 is SGHVS and CDR2 is FNYEAQ. The CDR3 sequence is 15 residues long. Based on the CDR3 plus reference TRBV7-6 and TRBJ2-2, the full variable domain is GAGVSQSPRYKVTKRGQDVALRCDPISGHVSLYWYRQALGQGPEFLTYFNYEAQQDKSGLPNDRFSAERPEGSISTLTIQRTEQRDSAMYRCASSSYRASTGELFFGEGSRLTVL.

V is TRBV15 and J is TRBJ2-2, with D tentatively TRBD2 (5 bases). V was cut by 0 bases and J by 0 bases, with 11 bases left in between. The germline V gene encodes CDR1 LNHNV and CDR2 YYDKDF (reference sequence). This CDR3 has 17 amino acids. The CDR3 protein is CATSRDRTAANTGELFF. DNA for the CDR3: TGTGCCACCAGCAGAGATCGTACAGCGGCGAACACCGGGGAGCTGTTTTTT.

This clonotype was seen ten or more times. The chain combines TRBV28 with TRBJ1-2, with TRBD1 matching over 9 bases. V was clipped by 3 bases and J by 5 bases; unmatched bases: 10. From germline, CDR1 is MDHEN and CDR2 SYDVKM. CDR3 length: 16 amino acids. The CDR3 region is CASSLIGTGRRYGYTF. In DNA form, the CDR3 reads TGTGCCAGCAGTTTGATAGGGACAGGGAGACGGTATGGCTACACCTTC.

This clonotype was seen a handful of times. The chain couples TRBV7-9 to TRBJ2-7; TRBD2 aligns across 12 bases. Germline loops: CDR1 SEHNR, CDR2 FQNEAQ (reference sequence). CDR3 size: 16 residues. Unmatched junction bases numbered 7, after V lost 4 bases and J lost 3 bases. The CDR3 DNA follows: TGTGCCAGCAGCTACGATCTAGCGGGAGGGAGCTACGAGCAGTACTTC. It is translated as CASSYDLAGGSYEQYF.

The rearrangement links TRBV6-2 or TRBV6-3 to TRBJ2-1; maybe TRBD2 (6 bases). CDR1 is MNHEY and CDR2 is SVGEGT in the germline V gene. The germline V and J ends were trimmed by 7 bases and 6 bases, with 13 bases remaining between them. This CDR3 spans 13 amino acids. CDR3: CASKQGTRNEQFF. The CDR3 DNA is TGTGCCAGCAAGCAAGGGACTCGCAATGAGCAGTTCTTC.

The rearrangement uses TRBV9 and TRBJ2-3; TRBD1 or TRBD2 may be the D gene (7 bases each). Germline CDR1 reads SGDLS; CDR2 reads YYNGEE. This CDR3 has 12 residues. V lost 4 bases, J lost 9 bases, and 12 bases lay in between. This CDR3 reads CASSPQGGTQYF. The CDR3 region has the DNA TGTGCCAGCAGCCCCCAGGGGGGGACGCAGTATTTT.

This clonotype was seen many times. V and J are TRBV27 and TRBJ2-4; D possibly corresponds to TRBD1 (6 bases). The CDR3 has 13 residues. Trimming took off 7 bases at V and 5 bases at J, with 12 bases between the two ends. The germline V gene has CDR1 MNHEY and CDR2 SMNVEV (reference sequence). The CDR3 DNA reads TGTGCCAGCACCCGGCAGGGGCAAAACATTCAGTACTTC. Its translation is CASTRQGQNIQYF.

A remark on this clonotype: This may be a read error: a much more frequent sequence differs by one nucleotide. The J gene is TRBJ1-2, the V gene TRBV27; TRBD1 aligns across 7 bases. The CDR3 is 13 amino acids. The germline gives CDR1 MNHEY, CDR2 SMNVEV (reference sequence). With 8 bases clipped from V and 7 bases from J, the junction kept 10 bases outside the gene matches. The CDR3 loop is CASCDREDSGYTF. For the CDR3, the DNA is TGTGCCAGCTGTGACAGGGAGGATTCTGGCTACACCTTC.

The rearrangement links TRBV7-9 to TRBJ2-1, with 9 nucleotides matching TRBD2. V was clipped by 2 bases and J by 3 bases; unmatched bases: 2. The CDR3 length is 15 residues. Germline values: CDR1 SEHNR, CDR2 FQNEAQ (reference sequence). DNA for the CDR3: TGTGCCAGCAGCTTAATGCGGGAGGGCTACAATGAGCAGTTCTTC. Its translation: CASSLMREGYNEQFF.

The sample holds many counts of this clonotype. V and J are TRBV28 and TRBJ2-2, with 9 bases matching TRBD2. The CDR3 extends over 16 amino acids. With 4 bases clipped from V and 5 bases from J, the junction kept 8 bases outside the gene matches. Looked up from germline, CDR1 is MDHEN and CDR2 is SYDVKM. CDR3 sequence reads: CASSSPSGEGTGELFF. CDR3 sequence (DNA): TGTGCCAGCAGTTCGCCTAGCGGGGAGGGAACCGGGGAGCTGTTTTTT.